The 30 T cell receptor beta chains presented below share a single source sample, sequenced in a study of blood T cell repertoires in COVID-19. Profiling relied on immunoSEQ multiplex PCR, and the TCRdb table lists in-frame clones only, not all of them. Altogether 150,000 to 200,000 clones are present, approximately 85% being singletons, with the ten largest covering approximately 6.2%. The specimen was PBMCs or T cells enriched from blood (not recorded which). The receptors derive from a man in his forties who had recovered from COVID-19.

This clone is a singleton in its sample. The J gene is TRBJ2-3, the V gene TRBV30; D remains ambiguous. The V end lost 1 base, the J end lost 3 bases, and 5 bases lay between the germline ends. Germline V gene sequence: CDR1 GTSNPN, CDR2 SVGIG (reference sequence). The CDR3 contains 12 residues. DNA for the CDR3: TGTGCCTGGAGTGGTTCTACAGATACGCAGTATTTT. Amino acids: CAWSGSTDTQYF.

V and J are TRBV7-9 and TRBJ1-3; 9 positions agree with TRBD1. Germline V lookup: CDR1 SEHNR, CDR2 FQNEAQ (reference sequence). The CDR3 spans 16 residues. V lost 4 bases and J lost 8; bases outside the gene matches: 12. CDR3 sequence reads: CASSWITGTGRDTIYF. For the CDR3, the DNA is TGTGCCAGCAGCTGGATCACCGGGACAGGGAGGGACACCATATATTTT.

The gene calls are TRBV13 and TRBJ1-6; D remains unclear. V was clipped by 4 bases and J by 6 bases, with 13 bases between them. CDR3 size: 15 residues. Germline V lookup: CDR1 PRHDT, CDR2 FYEKMQ (reference sequence). Here the CDR3 DNA reads TGTGCCAGCAGCTCGGCCGCGGGAAGTAATTCACCCCTCCACTTT. Protein product: CASSSAAGSNSPLHF.

V gene TRBV2 combines with J gene TRBJ2-1; TRBD1 might be the D (6 bases). The CDR3 spans 16 residues. Between the trimmed V and J ends, which lost 6 bases and 4 bases, there was a span of 19 bases. Germline-derived CDR1 and CDR2 are SNHLY and FYNNEI. The CDR3, as DNA: TGTGCCAGCAGGATCTCCCTTGGACAGCCTTACAATGAGCAGTTCTTC. This sequence encodes CASRISLGQPYNEQFF. The whole variable domain, filled in from reference TRBV2 and TRBJ2-1, reads EPEVTQTPSHQVTQMGQEVILRCVPISNHLYFYWYRQILGQKVEFLVSFYNNEISEKSEIFDDQFSVERPDGSNFTLKIRSTKLEDSAMYFCASRISLGQPYNEQFFGPGTRLTVL.

The chain joins TRBV12-3 or TRBV12-4 to TRBJ2-7, with D hard to call. Trimming shortened V by 2 bases and J by 7 bases, and 12 bases separated the two germline ends. CDR3 length: 13 residues. Here the CDR3 reads CASSLLGSTEQYF. In DNA form, the CDR3 reads TGTGCCAGCAGTTTATTGGGCTCCACGGAGCAGTACTTC.

This clone occurred once. This rearrangement joins TRBV6-1 to TRBJ2-1, with D tentatively TRBD2 (5 bases). The CDR3 has 12 amino acids. Trimming removed 2 bases from V and 9 bases from J, with 8 bases in between. Germline V lookup: CDR1 MNHNS, CDR2 SASEGT. CDR3: CASSEMGSEQFF. As DNA, the CDR3 is TGTGCCAGCAGTGAAATGGGGAGTGAGCAGTTCTTC.

The CDR3, as DNA: TGCAGCGCCGACACAGGGACCGTTATCTATGGCTACACCTTC. This gives the protein CSADTGTVIYGYTF. This rearrangement joins TRBV29-1 to TRBJ1-2; TRBD1 is a possible D gene (6 bases). The length of the CDR3 is 14 residues. Trimming cost V 7 bases and J 4 bases, with 19 bases left between them. In germline, CDR1 is SQVTM, CDR2 ANQGSEA. The whole variable domain, filled in from reference TRBV29-1 and TRBJ1-2, reads SAVISQKPSRDICQRGTSLTIQCQVDSQVTMMFWYRQQPGQSLTLIATANQGSEATYESGFVIDKFPISRPNLTFSTLTVSNMSPEDSSIYLCSADTGTVIYGYTFGSGTRLTVV.

The chain recombines TRBV12-5 with TRBJ1-1, with TRBD1 identical over 8 bases. The V and J ends lost 7 bases and 0 bases, in that order; junction bases with no gene match: 13. Germline CDR1 LGHNT, CDR2 FRNRAP. This CDR3 is 17 amino acids long. The DNA for the CDR3 is TGTGCTAGTGCCCCGCCCCGCGCAGGGGGCTTGAACACTGAAGCTTTCTTT. It codes for CASAPPRAGGLNTEAFF.

This clone has just one count. The gene calls are TRBV6-4 and TRBJ1-2; TRBD1 aligns across 10 bases. The CDR3 spans 15 residues. Germline loops: CDR1 MRHNA, CDR2 SNTAGT. Trimming took 5 bases from V and 8 from J; bases not matched to a gene: 11. The CDR3 loop reads CASSPTGTGVGGYTF. CDR3 nucleotides: TGTGCCAGCAGTCCGACCGGGACAGGGGTCGGCGGCTACACCTTC.

This rearrangement joins TRBV7-2 to TRBJ2-3, with 14 bases fitting TRBD2. The V segment lost 3 bases and the J segment 8 bases; nucleotides outside the gene matches: 4. Looked up from germline, CDR1 is SGHTA and CDR2 is FQGNSA. This CDR3 spans 15 amino acids. CDR3 residues: CASSLTSGRAPTQYF. The CDR3 DNA reads as TGTGCCAGCAGCTTGACTAGCGGGAGGGCCCCTACGCAGTATTTT.

The chain uses TRBV4-2 and TRBJ1-6; perhaps TRBD1 as D (5 bases). From germline, CDR1 is LGHNA and CDR2 YNFKEQ. The CDR3 runs 15 residues. The ends were cut back, 0 bases at V and 7 bases at J, with 10 bases in the middle. The CDR3 nucleotides are TGTGCCAGCAGCCAAGACAGGGTGTTAAATTCACCCCTCCACTTT. As protein: CASSQDRVLNSPLHF.

The count of this clone is one. The gene calls are TRBV19 and TRBJ2-6; possible D gene TRBD2, 5 bases. Trimming left V 6 bases short and J 0 bases short, with 6 bases between. The germline V gene encodes CDR1 LNHDA and CDR2 SQIVND (reference sequence). This CDR3 contains 14 residues. The CDR3 DNA follows: TGTGCCAGTAGCCGGGACTCTGGGGCCAACGTCCTGACTTTC. Protein sequence: CASSRDSGANVLTF.

This clone has just a few counts. The rearrangement uses TRBV7-9 and TRBJ2-3; D remains ambiguous. The CDR3 loop spans 14 amino acids. Germline V gene lookup returns CDR1 SEHNR and CDR2 FQNEAQ (reference sequence). The ends were cut back, 5 bases at V and 2 bases at J, with 11 bases in the middle. The CDR3 nucleotides read TGTGCCAGCAGCCCCTTGCCTATCACAGATACGCAGTATTTT. Its translation: CASSPLPITDTQYF.

This clone was seen once. The chain joins TRBV9 to TRBJ1-1, with TRBD1 identical over 7 bases. The germline gives CDR1 SGDLS, CDR2 YYNGEE. The CDR3 contains 14 residues. J lost 3 bases, V lost 5 bases, and 7 bases had no gene match. The CDR3 sequence is CASSVQGSDTEAFF. CDR3 coding DNA: TGTGCCAGCAGTGTACAGGGGAGCGACACTGAAGCTTTCTTT.

By sample share, this clone is medium-sized (0.01 to 0.1%). The chain recombines TRBV5-6 with TRBJ1-2; D is possibly TRBD1 (6 bases). CDR1 and CDR2 (germline): SGHDT, YYEEEE. V was clipped by 1 base and J by 4 bases, with 14 bases between them. This CDR3 has 15 amino acids. The CDR3 loop reads CASSLRGARSYGYTF. Written as DNA, the CDR3 is TGTGCCAGCAGCTTGCGGGGGGCCCGTTCCTATGGCTACACCTTC.

The chain joins TRBV11-3 to TRBJ2-7, with a tentative D call TRBD2 (5 bases). The CDR3 is 15 amino acids. Trimming shortened V by 1 base and J by 5 bases, and 15 bases separated the two germline ends. Per the germline V gene, CDR1 is SGHNT and CDR2 is YENEEA. The CDR3 protein is CASSLGPTGLDEQYF. The CDR3 region has the DNA TGTGCCAGCAGCTTAGGCCCAACGGGGTTAGACGAGCAGTACTTC.

This chain joins TRBV6-5 and TRBJ1-1; weak D call: TRBD1 (6 bases). This CDR3 is built from 14 residues. V was cut by 5 bases and J by 1 base, with 11 bases left in between. From germline, CDR1 is MNHEY and CDR2 SVGAGI. The CDR3 DNA is TGTGCCAGCAGTCGACAGGCCCCGAACACTGAAGCTTTCTTT. Translation: CASSRQAPNTEAFF.

A note on this clone: The same CDR3 can be traced to other DNA sequences in this sample. J is TRBJ1-1 and V is TRBV9; 8 bases are shared with TRBD1. CDR3 size: 13 residues. CDR1 is SGDLS and CDR2 is YYNGEE in the germline V gene. With V trimmed by 4 bases and J by 3 bases, 2 bases remained unmatched. The CDR3 DNA reads TGTGCCAGCAGCTCAGGGGGCTACACTGAAGCTTTCTTT. Its protein is CASSSGGYTEAFF.

This chain joins TRBV30 and TRBJ2-7, with 9 positions matching TRBD1. Germline V gene lookup returns CDR1 GTSNPN and CDR2 SVGIG (reference sequence). This CDR3 comprises 15 residues. V lost 2 bases to trimming and J lost 4 bases; unmatched junction nucleotides: 9. In DNA form, the CDR3 reads TGTGCCTGGAGTTTTACAGGGGGCAGCAGATACGAGCAGTACTTC. It is translated as CAWSFTGGSRYEQYF.

The rearrangement links TRBV5-6 to TRBJ1-6; D remains ambiguous. Per germline, CDR1 SGHDT and CDR2 YYEEEE. The ends were cut back, 5 bases at V and 8 bases at J, with 14 bases in the middle. This CDR3 is built from 14 residues. CDR3 nucleotide sequence: TGTGCCAGCAGGGTGCGACAAATTGATTCACCCCTCCACTTT. Its protein is CASRVRQIDSPLHF.

The chain combines TRBV5-5 with TRBJ1-1, with D tentatively TRBD1 (6 bases). Trimming pared 2 bases from V and 7 bases from J, leaving 15 bases between. CDR3 length: 14 amino acids. CDR1 and CDR2 (germline): SGHKS, YYEKEE (reference sequence). CDR3 protein: CASSFGAGDGEAFF. Written as DNA, the CDR3 is TGTGCCAGCAGCTTCGGCGCAGGGGATGGTGAAGCTTTCTTT.

This clone was detected once. The V call is TRBV11-3, the J call TRBJ2-5, with D possibly matching TRBD1 (6 bases). The germline CDR1 and CDR2 sequences are SGHNT and YENEEA. This CDR3 is built from 15 residues. The V and J ends lost 0 bases and 1 base respectively, with 9 bases between them. The CDR3 DNA reads as TGTGCCAGCAGCTTAGATGGACAGACCCAAGAGACCCAGTACTTC. Its translation is CASSLDGQTQETQYF.

The chain joins TRBV27 to TRBJ1-2; weak D call: TRBD1 (5 bases). The germline V gene has CDR1 MNHEY and CDR2 SMNVEV (reference sequence). V lost 6 bases and J 0 bases, leaving 11 bases between the germline ends. CDR3 length: 14 residues. The CDR3 region is CASSPGRTNYGYTF. The CDR3, as DNA: TGTGCCAGCAGCCCAGGGAGGACTAACTATGGCTACACCTTC.

The chain is built from TRBV9 and TRBJ2-6; TRBD1 matches 8 bases. V shed 3 bases and J 3 bases; nucleotides not matched to a gene: 8. Germline V gene sequence: CDR1 SGDLS, CDR2 YYNGEE. The CDR3 is 17 amino acids. The CDR3 sequence is CASSATGEVVGANVLTF. CDR3 nucleotides: TGTGCCAGCAGCGCGACAGGGGAAGTCGTTGGGGCCAACGTCCTGACTTTC.

The V call is TRBV5-4, the J call TRBJ1-6; 10 bases are a match to TRBD1. Germline V gene data show CDR1 as SGHNT and CDR2 as YYREEE (reference sequence). V lost 3 bases, J lost 7 bases, and 4 bases stayed unmatched. The CDR3 is made up of 15 amino acids. CDR3 amino acids: CASSWDRGGNSPLHF. CDR3 nucleotides: TGTGCCAGCAGCTGGGACAGGGGTGGGAATTCACCCCTCCACTTT.

The chain couples TRBV5-5 to TRBJ2-7; 11 nucleotides align to TRBD2. There are 15 residues in the CDR3. Trimming cost V 1 base and J 3 bases; bases outside gene matches: 3. Germline loops: CDR1 SGHKS, CDR2 YYEKEE (reference sequence). The DNA for the CDR3 is TGTGCCAGCAGCTTGACTAGCGGGAGACGCTACGAGCAGTACTTC. Its translation is CASSLTSGRRYEQYF.

This chain links TRBV7-2 with TRBJ2-1; TRBD2 agrees at 8 bases. The CDR3 covers 16 residues. Trimming removed 3 bases from V and 0 bases from J; junction bases left unmatched: 4. Germline CDR1 SGHTA, CDR2 FQGNSA. CDR3 in DNA: TGTGCCAGCAGCTTTAGCGGGACGTCCTCCTACAATGAGCAGTTCTTC. Amino acids: CASSFSGTSSYNEQFF. Full variable domain (outside the CDR3, taken from reference TRBV7-2 and TRBJ2-1): GAGVSQSPSNKVTEKGKDVELRCDPISGHTALYWYRQSLGQGLEFLIYFQGNSAPDKSGLPSDRFSAERTGGSVSTLTIQRTQQEDSAVYLCASSFSGTSSYNEQFFGPGTRLTVL.

The chain has TRBV19 and TRBJ1-5; TRBD1 matches 7 bases. The V gene's germline CDR1 is LNHDA and CDR2 SQIVND (reference sequence). The CDR3 runs to 13 residues. V was clipped by 11 bases and J by 2 bases; unmatched bases: 6. The CDR3 bases are TGTGCCTCCCGCGGGACAGGCAATCAGCCCCAGCATTTT. Translated: CASRGTGNQPQHF.

The rearrangement links TRBV10-1 to TRBJ2-3, with a possible D match to TRBD2 (5 bases). CDR1 WNHNN and CDR2 SYGVQD come from the germline V gene (reference sequence). V lost 6 bases and J 2 bases, leaving 12 bases between the germline ends. The length of the CDR3 is 14 residues. CDR3 nucleotides: TGCGCCAGCAGGGGCCTACTAGACACAGATACGCAGTATTTT. It translates to CASRGLLDTDTQYF.

The V and J genes are TRBV9 and TRBJ2-7; the match to TRBD2 covers 9 bases. The V gene end was trimmed by 1 base and the J gene end by 0 bases; junction bases not matched to a gene: 5. CDR1 SGDLS and CDR2 YYNGEE come from the germline V gene. There are 16 residues in the CDR3. The CDR3 region has the DNA TGTGCCAGCAGCGTACAGGCGGGGGGGAGCTCCTACGAGCAGTACTTC. Translated, it gives CASSVQAGGSSYEQYF.